A selection of T cell receptor beta chains follows, all from one sample in a study of T-cell reconstitution after alpha-beta-depleted transplantation in children. In TCRdb, the PCR reads were re-called with MiXCR into one record per CDR3 protein. The sample has about 230,000 distinct CDR3 sequences, around 9.7% seen once; the top ten hold 5% to 6%. The material was PBMCs from the stem cell graft donor, obtained from the stem cell graft. The receptor source for this set is a human donor who donated a stem cell graft to a child with SCID. Both conserved end residues are part of each CDR3. D genes are given only for firm matches. Size values are once, few and many counts, or a class for expanded clones, and some rows have none.

TRBJ1-3	many	-	TRBV20-1	CSASQYGGGNTIYF	TGCAGTGCTAGTCAATACGGGGGTGGAAACACCATATATTTT
TRBJ2-7	many	-	TRBV5-1	CASSYGTGYEQYF	TGCGCCAGCAGCTATGGCACGGGATACGAGCAGTACTTC
TRBJ1-2	-	-	TRBV7-9	CASSIDRQGVSYTF	TGTGCCAGCAGCATCGATCGGCAGGGAGTCAGCTACACCTTC
TRBJ2-7	many	TRBD2	TRBV14	CASSPRLAVYEQYF	TGTGCCAGCAGCCCGAGACTAGCGGTCTACGAGCAGTACTTC
TRBJ2-3	many	-	TRBV11-3	CASSLGDKSDTQYF	TGTGCCAGCAGCTTAGGGGACAAAAGTGATACGCAGTATTTT
TRBJ2-2	many	-	TRBV6-2/TRBV6-3	CASSYNQGSPTGELFF	TGTGCCAGCAGTTACAACCAGGGATCGCCCACCGGGGAGCTGTTTTTT
TRBJ2-5	-	-	TRBV7-6	CASSPTVGTQETQYF	TGTGCCAGCAGCCCCACCGTGGGGACTCAAGAGACCCAGTACTTC
TRBJ1-1	many	TRBD1	TRBV5-1	CASSSTGTANTEAFF	TGCGCCAGCAGCAGCACCGGGACAGCTAACACTGAAGCTTTCTTT
TRBJ2-1	-	TRBD2	TRBV2	CASKLAGGVDEQFF	TGTGCCAGCAAGCTAGCGGGGGGGGTAGATGAGCAGTTCTTC
TRBJ1-2	many	TRBD1	TRBV7-2	CASSLAQGEYGYTF	TGTGCCAGCAGCTTAGCACAGGGGGAATATGGCTACACCTTC
TRBJ2-7	many	-	TRBV5-1	CASSLGQKYEQYF	TGCGCCAGCAGCTTGGGGCAGAAATACGAGCAGTACTTC
TRBJ2-1	many	-	TRBV11-2	CATKKSGAEEQFF	TGTGCCACTAAAAAGTCGGGGGCCGAGGAGCAGTTCTTC
TRBJ1-2	many	-	TRBV5-6	CASSLTPRGGYTF	TGTGCCAGCAGCTTGACCCCCCGCGGTGGCTACACCTTC
TRBJ1-2	many	-	TRBV12-3/TRBV12-4	CASSLWGNDGGYTF	TGTGCCAGCAGTTTATGGGGGAACGACGGGGGCTACACCTTC
TRBJ2-3	many	TRBD2	TRBV4-1	CASKGAGGPSGTDTQYF	TGCGCCAGCAAGGGAGCGGGGGGGCCATCCGGCACAGATACGCAGTATTTT
TRBJ2-2	-	-	TRBV18	CASSSAGVTGELFF	TGTGCCAGCTCAAGCGCAGGGGTCACCGGGGAGCTGTTTTTT
TRBJ2-1	many	-	TRBV14	CASSQDYGKSSYNEHFF	TGTGCCAGCAGCCAAGATTACGGGAAGAGCTCCTACAATGAGCATTTCTTC
TRBJ2-2	-	-	TRBV11-2	CASSLGENRVTGELFF	TGTGCCAGCAGCTTAGGGGAGAACAGAGTAACCGGGGAGCTGTTTTTT
TRBJ2-7	many	TRBD1	TRBV7-2	CASSLGTGARYEQYF	TGTGCCAGCAGCTTGGGGACAGGGGCACGCTACGAGCAGTACTTC
TRBJ1-5	-	-	TRBV7-2	CASSLEGRHQPQHF	TGTGCCAGCAGCTTGGAGGGCAGACATCAGCCCCAGCATTTT
TRBJ2-1	many	-	TRBV28	CASKGGPIIPYNEQFF	TGTGCCAGCAAAGGAGGGCCCATCATACCTTACAATGAGCAGTTCTTC
TRBJ2-1	many	-	TRBV4-1	CASSQGWNEQFF	TGCGCCAGCAGCCAAGGGTGGAATGAGCAGTTCTTC
TRBJ2-7	many	TRBD1	TRBV18	CATGQGPYEQYF	TGTGCCACCGGACAGGGCCCCTACGAGCAGTACTTC